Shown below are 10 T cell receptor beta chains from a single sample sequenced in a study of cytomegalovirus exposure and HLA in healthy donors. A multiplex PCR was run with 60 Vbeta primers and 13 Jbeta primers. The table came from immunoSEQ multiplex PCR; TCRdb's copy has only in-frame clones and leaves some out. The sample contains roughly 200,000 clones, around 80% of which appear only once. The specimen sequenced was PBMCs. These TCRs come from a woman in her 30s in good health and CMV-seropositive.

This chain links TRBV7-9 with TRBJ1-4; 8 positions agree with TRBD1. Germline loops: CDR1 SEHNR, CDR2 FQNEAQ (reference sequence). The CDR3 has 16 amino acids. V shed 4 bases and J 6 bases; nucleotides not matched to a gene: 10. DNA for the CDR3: TGTGCCAGCAGCTCCACCTCCGGGACAGGCGATGAAAAACTGTTTTTT. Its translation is CASSSTSGTGDEKLFF.

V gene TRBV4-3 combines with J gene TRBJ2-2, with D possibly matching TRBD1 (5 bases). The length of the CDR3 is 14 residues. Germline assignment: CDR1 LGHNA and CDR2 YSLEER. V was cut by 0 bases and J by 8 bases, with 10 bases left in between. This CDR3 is CASSQEGVWGELFF. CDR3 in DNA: TGCGCCAGCAGCCAAGAAGGGGTGTGGGGGGAGCTGTTTTTT.

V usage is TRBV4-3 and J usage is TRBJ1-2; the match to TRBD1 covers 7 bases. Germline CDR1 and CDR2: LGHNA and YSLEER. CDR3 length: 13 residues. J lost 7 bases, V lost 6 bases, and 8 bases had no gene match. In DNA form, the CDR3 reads TGCGCCAGCAGTTCCGACAGGGAGCGTGGCTACACCTTC. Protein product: CASSSDRERGYTF.

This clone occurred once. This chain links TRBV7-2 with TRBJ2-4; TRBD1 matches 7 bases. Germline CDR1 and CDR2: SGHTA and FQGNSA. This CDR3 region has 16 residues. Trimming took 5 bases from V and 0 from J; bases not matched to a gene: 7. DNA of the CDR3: TGTGCCAGCAGCGCAGACAGGGCGCTAGCCAAAAACATTCAGTACTTC. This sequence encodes CASSADRALAKNIQYF.

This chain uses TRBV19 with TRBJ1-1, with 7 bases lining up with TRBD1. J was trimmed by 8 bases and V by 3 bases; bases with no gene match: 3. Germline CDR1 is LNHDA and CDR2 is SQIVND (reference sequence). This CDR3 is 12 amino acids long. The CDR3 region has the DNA TGTGCCAGTAGTATCTGGGGACAGGAAGCTTTCTTT. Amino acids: CASSIWGQEAFF.

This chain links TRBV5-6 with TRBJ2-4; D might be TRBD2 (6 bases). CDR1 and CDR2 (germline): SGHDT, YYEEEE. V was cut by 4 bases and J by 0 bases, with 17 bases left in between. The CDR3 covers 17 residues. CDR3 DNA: TGTGCCAGCAGCGGGACTTTTAACCCTCTAGCCAAAAACATTCAGTACTTC. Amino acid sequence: CASSGTFNPLAKNIQYF.

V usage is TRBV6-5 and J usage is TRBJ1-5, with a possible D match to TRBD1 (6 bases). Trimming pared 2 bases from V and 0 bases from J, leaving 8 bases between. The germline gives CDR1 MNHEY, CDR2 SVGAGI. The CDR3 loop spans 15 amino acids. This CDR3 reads CASSYAQGSNQPQHF. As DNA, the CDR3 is TGTGCCAGCAGTTACGCACAGGGTAGCAATCAGCCCCAGCATTTT.

CDR3: CASSLAPRTGISPLHF. CDR3 in DNA: TGTGCCAGCAGCTTAGCCCCCCGGACAGGTATCTCACCCCTCCACTTT. The rearrangement joins TRBV11-2 to TRBJ1-6; 7 bases align to TRBD1. CDR1 and CDR2 from the germline V gene are SGHAT and FQNNGV. Trimming took 1 base from V and 10 from J; bases not matched to a gene: 10. CDR3 size: 16 residues.

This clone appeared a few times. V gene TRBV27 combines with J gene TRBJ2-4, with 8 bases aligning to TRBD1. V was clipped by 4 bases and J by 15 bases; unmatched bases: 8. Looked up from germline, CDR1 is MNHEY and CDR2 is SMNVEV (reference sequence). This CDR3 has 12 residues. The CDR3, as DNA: TGTGCCAGCAGTTCTCAGGGGGCGGCCACGTACTTC. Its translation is CASSSQGAATYF.

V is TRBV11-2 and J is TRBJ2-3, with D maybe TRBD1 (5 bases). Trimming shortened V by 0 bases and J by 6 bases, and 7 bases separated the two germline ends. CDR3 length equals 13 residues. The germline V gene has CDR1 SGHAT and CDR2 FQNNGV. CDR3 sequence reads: CASSLDRDDTQYF. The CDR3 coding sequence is TGTGCCAGCAGCTTAGACAGGGATGATACGCAGTATTTT.